This T cell receptor (beta chain) came from a study of T-cell memory formation after mild COVID-19. Overall study findings and caveats: Cross-reactive memory seemingly joined, as some responding clones were found in pre-infection memory. Shrinking CD4+ clones were chiefly CM and EM; CD8+ ones were chiefly EMRA.

With regard to this clonotype: Its antigen is as yet unknown.

CDR1 LGHDT and CDR2 YNNKEL come from the germline V gene (reference sequence). This CDR3 comprises 15 residues. J was trimmed by 7 bases and V by 4 bases; bases with no gene match: 10. Constant-segment-primed 5'RACE gave TCR alpha and TCR beta cDNA libraries with sample barcodes and UMIs. Using its own MiXCR run on the 5' RACE reads, TCRdb lists one record per CDR3 protein. The sample lists around 400,000 distinct CDR3 sequences; roughly a quarter were seen once. Sequenced material: PBMCs or a T cell subset sorted from them (not recorded which). The origin of this receptor is an adult woman who had mild COVID-19 (a few samples of this study predate the infection). Cell type and time point are not known. This rearrangement joins TRBV3-1 to TRBJ2-1, with TRBD1 matching 7 bases. The CDR3 DNA sequence: TGTGCCAGCAGCCCTGGTAGGGGGCAAGGGAATGAGCAGTTCTTC. Residues: CASSPGRGQGNEQFF.